Reported below is one T cell receptor (beta chain). The V end was cut by 0 bases, the J end by 9 bases, with 18 bases between. This CDR3 is built from 15 residues. Germline V gene data show CDR1 as LGHNA and CDR2 as YNFKEQ. The sample comes from a study of shared T cell receptors in the human thymus. TCRdb's copy holds only in-frame clones and misses some; the assay was immunoSEQ multiplex PCR. The sample carries some 700,000 clones, approximately 90% recorded once. This sample also belongs to another study, concerning human thymus T cells. As that report states: Obtained as resections during corrective heart surgery, the thymus tissue was then studied.

The TCR comes from a boy under two years old with a congenital heart defect. Material: thymocytes. The chain links TRBV4-2 to TRBJ2-7; TRBD2 might be the D (5 bases). CDR3 residues: CASSQDSGPLRAQYF. The CDR3 bases are TGTGCCAGCAGCCAAGACTCGGGCCCCCTGCGGGCGCAGTACTTC.